This T cell receptor (beta chain) comes out of a study of OX40 agonist ivuxolimab in advanced cancers. Study-wide context: Patients received intravenous ivuxolimab every 2 weeks at 0.01 to 10 mg/kg.

The study's findings and limits: Circulating CD4+ and CD8+ T cells showed clonal expansion by week 6 at 0.1 to 3.0 mg/kg.

Germline V gives CDR1 MDHEN, CDR2 SYDVKM. V was pared by 1 base and J by 8 bases, with 17 bases between. CDR3 length: 15 residues. Measured with immunoSEQ multiplex PCR; TCRdb has only the in-frame clones, and not every one. This table has about 50,000 clones, almost 90% appearing once. Autoimmune disease history or systemic immunosuppression led to patients being barred. Turning to this clone: What it binds is unknown.

Source: CD4+ or CD8+ T cells sorted from blood, taken in a trial of the OX40 agonist ivuxolimab. The genes are TRBV28 and TRBJ1-2; D perhaps matches TRBD1 (5 bases). The source is an adult with an advanced solid tumor such as melanoma, head and neck, liver or kidney cancer. The CDR3 sequence is CASSLSGPSRGGYTF. CDR3 nucleotides: TGTGCCAGCAGTTTATCGGGCCCCTCAAGGGGAGGCTACACCTTC.